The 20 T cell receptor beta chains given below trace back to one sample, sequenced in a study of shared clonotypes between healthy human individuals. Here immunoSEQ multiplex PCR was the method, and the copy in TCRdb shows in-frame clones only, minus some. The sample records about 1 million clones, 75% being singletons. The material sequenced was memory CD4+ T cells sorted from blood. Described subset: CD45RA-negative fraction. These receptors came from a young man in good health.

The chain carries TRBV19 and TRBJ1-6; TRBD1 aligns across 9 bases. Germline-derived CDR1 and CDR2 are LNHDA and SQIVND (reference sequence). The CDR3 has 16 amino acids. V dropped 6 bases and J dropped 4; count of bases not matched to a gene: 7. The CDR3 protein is CASRPGQGMYNSPLHF. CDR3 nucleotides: TGTGCCAGTAGACCAGGACAGGGGATGTATAATTCACCCCTCCACTTT. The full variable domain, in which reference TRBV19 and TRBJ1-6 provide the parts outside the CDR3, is DGGITQSPKYLFRKEGQNVTLSCEQNLNHDAMYWYRQDPGQGLRLIYYSQIVNDFQKGDIAEGYSVSREKKESFPLTVTSAQKNPTAFYLCASRPGQGMYNSPLHFGNGTRLTVT.

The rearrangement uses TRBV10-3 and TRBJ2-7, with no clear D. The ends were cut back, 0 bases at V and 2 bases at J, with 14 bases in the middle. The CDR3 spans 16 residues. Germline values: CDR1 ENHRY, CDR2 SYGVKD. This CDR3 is CAISESDQVGTYEQYF. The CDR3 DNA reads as TGTGCCATCAGTGAGTCGGATCAGGTCGGAACCTACGAGCAGTACTTC.

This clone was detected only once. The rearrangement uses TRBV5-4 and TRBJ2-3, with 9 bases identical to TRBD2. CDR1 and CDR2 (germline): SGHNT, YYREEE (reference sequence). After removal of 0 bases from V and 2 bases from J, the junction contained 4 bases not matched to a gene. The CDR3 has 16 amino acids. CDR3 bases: TGTGCCAGCAGCTTGGCTCTAGCGGGGCTCACAGATACGCAGTATTTT. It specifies CASSLALAGLTDTQYF.

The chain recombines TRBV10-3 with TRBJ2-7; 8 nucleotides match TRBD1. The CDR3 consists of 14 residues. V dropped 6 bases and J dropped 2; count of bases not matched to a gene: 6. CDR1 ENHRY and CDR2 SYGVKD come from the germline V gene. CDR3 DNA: TGTGCCATCAGGGGCGACAGGGGAACCTACGAGCAGTACTTC. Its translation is CAIRGDRGTYEQYF.

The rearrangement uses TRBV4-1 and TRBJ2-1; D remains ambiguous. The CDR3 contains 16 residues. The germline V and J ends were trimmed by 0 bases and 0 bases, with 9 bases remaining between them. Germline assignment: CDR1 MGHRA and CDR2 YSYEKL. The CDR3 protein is CASSQDLQRSYNEQFF. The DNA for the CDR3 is TGCGCCAGCAGCCAAGATCTCCAACGCTCCTACAATGAGCAGTTCTTC.

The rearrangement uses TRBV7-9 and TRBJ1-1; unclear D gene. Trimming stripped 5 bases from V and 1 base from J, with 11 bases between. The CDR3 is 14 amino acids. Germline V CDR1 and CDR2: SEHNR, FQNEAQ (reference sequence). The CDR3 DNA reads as TGTGCCAGCAGCGCCCCGGGGAAGAACACTGAAGCTTTCTTT. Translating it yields CASSAPGKNTEAFF.

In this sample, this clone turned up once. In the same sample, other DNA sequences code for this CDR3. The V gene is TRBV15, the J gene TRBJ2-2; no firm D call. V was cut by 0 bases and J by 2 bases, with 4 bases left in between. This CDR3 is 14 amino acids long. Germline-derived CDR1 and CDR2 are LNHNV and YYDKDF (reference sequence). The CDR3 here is CATSRDPNTGELFF. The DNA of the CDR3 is TGTGCCACCAGCAGAGATCCTAACACCGGGGAGCTGTTTTTT.

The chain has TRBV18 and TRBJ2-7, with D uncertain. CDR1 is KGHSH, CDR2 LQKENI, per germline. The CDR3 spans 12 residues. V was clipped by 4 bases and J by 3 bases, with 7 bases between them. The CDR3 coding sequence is TGTGCCAGCTCACTCTCTCTCTACGAGCAGTACTTC. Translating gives CASSLSLYEQYF.

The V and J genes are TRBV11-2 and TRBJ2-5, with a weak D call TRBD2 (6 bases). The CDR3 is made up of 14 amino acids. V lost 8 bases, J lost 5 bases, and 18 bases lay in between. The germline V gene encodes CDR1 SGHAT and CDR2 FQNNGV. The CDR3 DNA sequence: TGTGCCAGCGGGCGGGATCTATCAGCGGAGACCCAGTACTTC. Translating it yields CASGRDLSAETQYF.

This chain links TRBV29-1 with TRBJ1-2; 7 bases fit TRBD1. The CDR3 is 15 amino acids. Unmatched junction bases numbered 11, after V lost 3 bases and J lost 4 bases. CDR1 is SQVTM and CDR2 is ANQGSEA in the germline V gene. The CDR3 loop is CSVEATGDSSYGYTF. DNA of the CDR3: TGCAGCGTTGAGGCCACAGGGGACTCTAGCTATGGCTACACCTTC.

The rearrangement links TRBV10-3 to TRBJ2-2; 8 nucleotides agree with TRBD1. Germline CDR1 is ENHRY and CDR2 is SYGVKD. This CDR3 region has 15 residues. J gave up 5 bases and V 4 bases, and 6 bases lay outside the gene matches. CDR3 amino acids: CAISGTGYETGELFF. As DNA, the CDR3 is TGTGCCATCAGTGGGACAGGGTACGAGACCGGGGAGCTGTTTTTT.

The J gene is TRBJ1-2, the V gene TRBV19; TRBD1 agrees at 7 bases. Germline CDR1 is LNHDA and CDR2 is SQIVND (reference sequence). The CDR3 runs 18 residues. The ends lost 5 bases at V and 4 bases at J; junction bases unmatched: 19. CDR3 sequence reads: CASSPQPGQWSLFYGYTF. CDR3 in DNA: TGTGCCAGTAGTCCACAACCGGGACAGTGGTCTTTATTCTATGGCTACACCTTC.

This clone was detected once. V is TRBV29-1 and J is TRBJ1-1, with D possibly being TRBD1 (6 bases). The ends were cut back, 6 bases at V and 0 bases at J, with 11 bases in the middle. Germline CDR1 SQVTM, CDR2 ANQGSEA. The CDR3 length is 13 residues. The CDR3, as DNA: TGCAGCGTCGACAGGCAGATGAACACTGAAGCTTTCTTT. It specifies CSVDRQMNTEAFF.

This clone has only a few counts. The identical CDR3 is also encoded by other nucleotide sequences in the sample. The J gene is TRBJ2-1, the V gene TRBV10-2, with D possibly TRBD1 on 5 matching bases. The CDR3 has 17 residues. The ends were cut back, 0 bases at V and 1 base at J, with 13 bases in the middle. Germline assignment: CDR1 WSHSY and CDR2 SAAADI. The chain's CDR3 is CASSESIQETSYNEQFF. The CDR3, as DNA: TGCGCCAGCAGTGAGTCTATACAGGAAACTTCCTACAATGAGCAGTTCTTC.

The CDR3 loop is CASRAAGVTDTQYF. In DNA, the CDR3 is TGTGCCAGCAGAGCAGCGGGAGTCACAGATACGCAGTATTTT. The J gene is TRBJ2-3, the V gene TRBV6-6; 8 bases fit TRBD2. V lost 6 bases, J lost 2 bases, and 4 bases stayed unmatched. CDR1 MNHNY and CDR2 SVGAGI come from the germline V gene (reference sequence). This CDR3 has 14 amino acids.

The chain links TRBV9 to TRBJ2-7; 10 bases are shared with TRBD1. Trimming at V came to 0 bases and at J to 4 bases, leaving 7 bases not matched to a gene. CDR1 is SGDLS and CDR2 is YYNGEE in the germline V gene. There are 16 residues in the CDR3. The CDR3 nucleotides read TGTGCCAGCAGCGTAGATGGCTTGGGACAGGGGTACGAGCAGTACTTC. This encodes CASSVDGLGQGYEQYF.

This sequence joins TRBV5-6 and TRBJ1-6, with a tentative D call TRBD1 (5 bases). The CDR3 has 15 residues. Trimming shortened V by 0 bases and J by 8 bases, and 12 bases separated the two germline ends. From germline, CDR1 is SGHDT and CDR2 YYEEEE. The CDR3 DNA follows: TGTGCCAGCAGCTTGGTCGGGCTGGGGGATTCACCCCTCCACTTT. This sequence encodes CASSLVGLGDSPLHF.

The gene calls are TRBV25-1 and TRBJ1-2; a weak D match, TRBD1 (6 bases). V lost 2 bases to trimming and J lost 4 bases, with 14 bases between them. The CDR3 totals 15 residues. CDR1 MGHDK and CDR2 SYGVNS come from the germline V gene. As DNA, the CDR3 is TGTGCCAGCAGTGAAGGGAGGGGGGGGACCTATGGCTACACCTTC. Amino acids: CASSEGRGGTYGYTF.

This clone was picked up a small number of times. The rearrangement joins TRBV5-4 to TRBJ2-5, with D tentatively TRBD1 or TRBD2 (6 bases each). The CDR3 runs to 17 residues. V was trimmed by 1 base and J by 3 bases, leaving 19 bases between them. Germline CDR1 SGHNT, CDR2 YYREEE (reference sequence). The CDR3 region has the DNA TGTGCCAGCAGCTTGACAGGGTTTGCGGGACCTAAAGAGACCCAGTACTTC. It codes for CASSLTGFAGPKETQYF.

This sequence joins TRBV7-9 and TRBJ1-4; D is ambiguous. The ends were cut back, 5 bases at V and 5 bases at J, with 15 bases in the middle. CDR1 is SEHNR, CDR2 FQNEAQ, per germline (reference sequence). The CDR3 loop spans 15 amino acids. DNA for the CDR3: TGTGCCAGCAGCCCATTGGCGACGACAAATGAAAAACTGTTTTTT. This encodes CASSPLATTNEKLFF.